This T cell receptor beta chain was identified during a study of cytotoxic CD8 clonotypes in ibrutinib-treated CLL. Study overall: After a median of 68 months, about 15 patients stayed remitted and about twelve progressed; responses had been partial in some 25 and complete in 2.

Points from the study as a whole: Sample timing was unmatched between remission and later-progressing patients; lymph nodes unstudied. Increased clonality at ibrutinib response gave way to a return toward baseline at progression. Clonality correlated strongly with circulating CD8+ T cells and exceeded age-matched healthy donors at baseline.

Data came from immunoSEQ multiplex PCR; TCRdb stores just in-frame clones and leaves some out. The sample holds approximately 190,000 clones; more than 65% are singletons and the top ten take about 6%. Concerning this clone itself: Antigen: not known.

The sequence was obtained from a human donor with chronic lymphocytic leukemia. This material consisted of PBMCs, taken after 12 months of ibrutinib treatment.

The CDR3 protein is CASSPPGQAEAFF. CDR3 DNA: TGTGCCAGCAGCCCGCCGGGACAGGCTGAAGCTTTCTTT. The gene calls are TRBV7-2 and TRBJ1-1; TRBD1 matches 8 bases. Germline V CDR1 and CDR2: SGHTA, FQGNSA. The CDR3 is 13 amino acids. With V trimmed by 5 bases and J by 6 bases, 5 bases remained unmatched.